This T cell receptor (beta chain) was found in a study of HIV-infected patients and healthy controls. In the study overall: Early therapy brought no consistent CD8 count shift, though the CD4:CD8 ratio rose a little. General study results and limits: Compared with controls, mean Gini indices were significantly raised in HIV-infected repertoires, possibly indicating oligoclonality. In HIV-infected patients, the apparent post-therapy Gini index recovery did not replicate in size-matched data.

Alpha and beta constant-region primers primed reverse transcription of 400 to 500 ng RNA. Separate chain-specific third strand synthesis with multiplexing indices produced the alpha and beta libraries. TCRdb used MiXCR to reprocess the 5' RACE reads, holding one entry per CDR3 protein. The data hold 7,500 to 10,000 distinct CDR3 sequences, with less than 10% observed a single time. This clonotype showed up many times. Its target is not known. No cell fractionation was done, so the repertoire covers all unsorted peripheral blood T cells. The germline V gene encodes CDR1 MNHNY and CDR2 SVGAGI (reference sequence). The CDR3 length is 13 residues. V was shortened by 2 bases and J by 5 bases, with 9 bases between the two germline ends.

This receptor was taken from an adult with HIV infection. The donor label of this sample is uncertain. Sequencing was performed on blood, taken before antiretroviral therapy. The V and J genes are TRBV6-6 and TRBJ2-5; D gene unclear. The CDR3 region has the DNA TGTGCCAGCAGTTACACCCAGACCGAGACCCAGTACTTC. Protein sequence: CASSYTQTETQYF.